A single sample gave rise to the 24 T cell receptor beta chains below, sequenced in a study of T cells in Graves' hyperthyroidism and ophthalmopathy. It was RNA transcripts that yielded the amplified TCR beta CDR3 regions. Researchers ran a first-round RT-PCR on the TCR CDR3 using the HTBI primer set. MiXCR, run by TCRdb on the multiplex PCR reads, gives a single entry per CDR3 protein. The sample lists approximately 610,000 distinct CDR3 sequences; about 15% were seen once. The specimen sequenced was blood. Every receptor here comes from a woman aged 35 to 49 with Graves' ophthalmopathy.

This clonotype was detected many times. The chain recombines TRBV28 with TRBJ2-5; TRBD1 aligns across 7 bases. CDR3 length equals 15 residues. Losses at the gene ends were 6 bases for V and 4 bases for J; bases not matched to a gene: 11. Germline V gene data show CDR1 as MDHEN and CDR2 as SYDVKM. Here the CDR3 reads CASREAGGVGETQYF. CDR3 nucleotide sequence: TGTGCCAGCAGGGAGGCAGGGGGAGTAGGAGAGACCCAGTACTTC.

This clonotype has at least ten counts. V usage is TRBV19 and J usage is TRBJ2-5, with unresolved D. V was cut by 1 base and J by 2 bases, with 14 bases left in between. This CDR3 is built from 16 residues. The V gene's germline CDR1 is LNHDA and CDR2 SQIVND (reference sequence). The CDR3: CASSIAALWGQETQYF. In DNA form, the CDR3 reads TGTGCCAGTAGTATAGCGGCCCTATGGGGTCAAGAGACCCAGTACTTC.

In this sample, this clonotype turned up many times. This CDR3 is CSARDKGRDIQYF. The CDR3, as DNA: TGCAGTGCTAGAGATAAGGGGAGGGACATTCAGTACTTC. The V gene is TRBV20-1, the J gene TRBJ2-4; the match to TRBD2 covers 7 bases. Germline trimming cut 0 bases from V and 8 bases from J; bases unmatched to any gene: 4. CDR3 length equals 13 residues. The germline CDR1 and CDR2 sequences are DFQATT and SNEGSKA (reference sequence).

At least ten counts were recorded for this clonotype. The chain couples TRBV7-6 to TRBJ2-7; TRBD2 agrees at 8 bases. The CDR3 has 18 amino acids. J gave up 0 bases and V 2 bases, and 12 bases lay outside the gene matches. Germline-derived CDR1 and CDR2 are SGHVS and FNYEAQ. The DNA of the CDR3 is TGTGCCAGCAGCTTACGGGGAGCGGGAGACCCCATCTCCTACGAGCAGTACTTC. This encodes CASSLRGAGDPISYEQYF.

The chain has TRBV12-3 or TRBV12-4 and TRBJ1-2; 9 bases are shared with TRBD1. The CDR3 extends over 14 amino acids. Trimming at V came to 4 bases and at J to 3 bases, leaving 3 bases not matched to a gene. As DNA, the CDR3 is TGTGCCAGCAGTTCCCGGACAGGGGACTATGGCTACACCTTC. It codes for CASSSRTGDYGYTF.

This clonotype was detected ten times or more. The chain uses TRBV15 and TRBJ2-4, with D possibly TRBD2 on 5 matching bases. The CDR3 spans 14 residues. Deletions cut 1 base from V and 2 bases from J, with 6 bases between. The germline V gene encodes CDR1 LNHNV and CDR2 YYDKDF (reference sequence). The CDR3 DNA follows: TGTGCCACCAGCAGAGTCGGGACCAAAAACATTCAGTACTTC. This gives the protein CATSRVGTKNIQYF.

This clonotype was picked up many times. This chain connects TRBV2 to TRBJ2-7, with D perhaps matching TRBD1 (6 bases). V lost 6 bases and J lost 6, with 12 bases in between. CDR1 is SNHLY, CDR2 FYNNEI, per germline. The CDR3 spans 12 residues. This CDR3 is CASSAQGTEQYF. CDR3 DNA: TGTGCCAGCAGCGCACAGGGTACCGAGCAGTACTTC.

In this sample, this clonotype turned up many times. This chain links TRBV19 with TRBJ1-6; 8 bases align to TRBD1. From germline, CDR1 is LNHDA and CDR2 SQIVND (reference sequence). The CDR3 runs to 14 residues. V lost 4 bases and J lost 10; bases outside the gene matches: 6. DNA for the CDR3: TGTGCCAGTAGTACATACAGGGGGAACTCACCCCTCCACTTT. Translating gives CASSTYRGNSPLHF.

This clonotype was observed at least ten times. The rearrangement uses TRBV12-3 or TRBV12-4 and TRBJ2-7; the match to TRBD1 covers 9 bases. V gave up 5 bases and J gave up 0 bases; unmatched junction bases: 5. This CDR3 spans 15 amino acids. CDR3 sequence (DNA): TGTGCCAGCAGTCCAACGGGACAGGGCTCCTACGAGCAGTACTTC. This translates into CASSPTGQGSYEQYF.

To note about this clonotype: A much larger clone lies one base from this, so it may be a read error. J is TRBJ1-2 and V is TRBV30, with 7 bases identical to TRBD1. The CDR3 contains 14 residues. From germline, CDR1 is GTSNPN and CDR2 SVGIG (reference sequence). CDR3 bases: TGTGCCTGGAGTATAACAGGGGCTAACTGTGGCTACACCTTC. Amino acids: CAWSITGANCGYTF.

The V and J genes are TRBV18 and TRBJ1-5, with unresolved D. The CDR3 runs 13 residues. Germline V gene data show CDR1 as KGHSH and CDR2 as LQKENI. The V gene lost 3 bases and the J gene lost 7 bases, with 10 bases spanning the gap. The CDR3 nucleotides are TGTGCCAGCTCACCTACAGACTTACAGCCCCAGCATTTT. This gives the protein CASSPTDLQPQHF.

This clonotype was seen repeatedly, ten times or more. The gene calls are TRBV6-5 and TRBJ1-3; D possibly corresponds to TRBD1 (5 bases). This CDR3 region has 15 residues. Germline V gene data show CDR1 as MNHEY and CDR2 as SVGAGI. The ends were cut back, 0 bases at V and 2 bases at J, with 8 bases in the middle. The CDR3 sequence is CASSYSGTTGNTIYF. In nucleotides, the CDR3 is TGTGCCAGCAGTTACTCAGGGACGACTGGAAACACCATATATTTT.

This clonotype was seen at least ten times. CDR3 protein: CASSEYRNYGYTF. DNA for the CDR3: TGTGCCAGCAGCGAATACAGGAACTATGGCTACACCTTC. This chain links TRBV7-9 with TRBJ1-2; maybe TRBD1 (5 bases). Trimming removed 5 bases at V and 2 bases at J, with 9 bases between. The CDR3 has 13 residues. The germline gives CDR1 SEHNR, CDR2 FQNEAQ (reference sequence).

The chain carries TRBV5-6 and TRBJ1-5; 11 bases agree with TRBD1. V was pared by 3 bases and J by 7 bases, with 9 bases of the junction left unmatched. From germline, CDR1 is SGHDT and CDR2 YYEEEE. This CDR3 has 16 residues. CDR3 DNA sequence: TGTGCCAGCAGCTCCCACTGGACAGGGGGCCTGCAGCCCCAGCATTTT. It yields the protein CASSSHWTGGLQPQHF.

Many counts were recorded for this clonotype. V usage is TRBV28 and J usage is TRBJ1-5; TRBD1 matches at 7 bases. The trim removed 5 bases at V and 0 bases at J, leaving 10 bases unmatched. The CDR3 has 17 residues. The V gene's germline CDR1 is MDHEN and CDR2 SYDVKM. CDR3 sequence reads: CASSPQTGRHSNQPQHF. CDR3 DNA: TGTGCCAGCAGTCCACAGACAGGGAGGCATAGCAATCAGCCCCAGCATTTT.

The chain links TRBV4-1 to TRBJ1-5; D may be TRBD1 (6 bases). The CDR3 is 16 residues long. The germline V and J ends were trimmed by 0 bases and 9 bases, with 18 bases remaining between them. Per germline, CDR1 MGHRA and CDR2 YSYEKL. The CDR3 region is CASSQESAQGKWPQHF. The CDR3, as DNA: TGCGCCAGCAGCCAAGAGTCGGCACAGGGAAAATGGCCCCAGCATTTT.

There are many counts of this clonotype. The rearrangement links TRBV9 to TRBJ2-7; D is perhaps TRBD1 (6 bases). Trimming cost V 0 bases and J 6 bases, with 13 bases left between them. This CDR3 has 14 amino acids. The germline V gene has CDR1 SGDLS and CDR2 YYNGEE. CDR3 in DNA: TGTGCCAGCAGCGTAGCAACAGGGCGAGGCGAGCAGTACTTC. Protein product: CASSVATGRGEQYF.

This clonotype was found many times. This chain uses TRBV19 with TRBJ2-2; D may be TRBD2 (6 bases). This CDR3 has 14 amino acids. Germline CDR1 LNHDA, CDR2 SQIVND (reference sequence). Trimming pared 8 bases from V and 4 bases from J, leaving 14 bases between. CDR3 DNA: TGTGCCAGTGGGGGAGGCAGCCTCACCGGGGAGCTGTTTTTT. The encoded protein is CASGGGSLTGELFF. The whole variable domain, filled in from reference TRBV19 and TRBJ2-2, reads DGGITQSPKYLFRKEGQNVTLSCEQNLNHDAMYWYRQDPGQGLRLIYYSQIVNDFQKGDIAEGYSVSREKKESFPLTVTSAQKNPTAFYLCASGGGSLTGELFFGEGSRLTVL.

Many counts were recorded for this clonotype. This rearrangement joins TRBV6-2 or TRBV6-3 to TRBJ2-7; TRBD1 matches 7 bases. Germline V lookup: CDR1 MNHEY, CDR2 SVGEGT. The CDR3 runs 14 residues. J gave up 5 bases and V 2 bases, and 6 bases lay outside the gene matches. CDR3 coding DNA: TGTGCCAGCAGTTACATCGCCCAGGGGGACGAGCAGTACTTC. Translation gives CASSYIAQGDEQYF.

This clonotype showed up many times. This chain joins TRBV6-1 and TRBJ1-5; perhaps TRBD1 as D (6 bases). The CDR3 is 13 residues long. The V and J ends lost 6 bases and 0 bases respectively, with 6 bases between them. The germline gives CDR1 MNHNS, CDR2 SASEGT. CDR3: CASRDSSNQPQHF. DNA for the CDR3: TGTGCCAGCAGGGACAGTAGCAATCAGCCCCAGCATTTT.

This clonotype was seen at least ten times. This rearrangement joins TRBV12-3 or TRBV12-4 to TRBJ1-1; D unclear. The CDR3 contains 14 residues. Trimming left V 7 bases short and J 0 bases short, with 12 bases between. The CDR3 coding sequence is TGTGCCAGCACCCTATCCACCATGAACACTGAAGCTTTCTTT. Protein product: CASTLSTMNTEAFF.

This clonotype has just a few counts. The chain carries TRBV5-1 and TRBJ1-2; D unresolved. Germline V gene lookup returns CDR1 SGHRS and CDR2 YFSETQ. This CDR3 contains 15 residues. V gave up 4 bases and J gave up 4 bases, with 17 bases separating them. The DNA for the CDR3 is TGCGCCAGCAGCCCCAGACGGGATTACCCCTATGGCTACACCTTC. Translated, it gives CASSPRRDYPYGYTF.

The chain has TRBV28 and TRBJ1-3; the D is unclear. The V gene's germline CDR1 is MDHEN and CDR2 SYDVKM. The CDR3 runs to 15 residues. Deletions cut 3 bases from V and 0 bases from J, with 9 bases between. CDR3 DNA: TGTGCCAGCAGTTTGGTTTTTGACTCTGGAAACACCATATATTTT. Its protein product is CASSLVFDSGNTIYF.

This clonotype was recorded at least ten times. This CDR3 reads CSARGTGPENTEAFF. The DNA of the CDR3 is TGCAGTGCTAGAGGGACAGGACCAGAGAACACTGAAGCTTTCTTT. The rearrangement uses TRBV20-1 and TRBJ1-1; 7 bases fit TRBD1. Germline V gene sequence: CDR1 DFQATT, CDR2 SNEGSKA (reference sequence). Trimming at V came to 1 base and at J to 1 base, leaving 6 bases not matched to a gene. The CDR3 totals 15 residues.